This TCR beta chain was recovered during a study of shared clonotypes between healthy human individuals. Naive CD8 cells comprised CD45RO-negative, CCR7-positively selected cells, excluding terminally differentiated effector memory CD45RA+ cells. The study, taken as a whole, reports: Estimated richness values were generally larger in naive subsets than in memory subsets. Approximately 4.6% of naive CD4 clonotypes were shared across a few donors.

About 30,000 T cell genomes, or roughly 200 ng DNA, went into the sorted-subset replicate PCRs. Here immunoSEQ multiplex PCR was the method, and the copy in TCRdb shows in-frame clones only, minus some. The top ten hold roughly 1.7% of the sample, which has around 2,000,000 clones, approximately 94% seen once. V dropped 5 bases and J dropped 1 base, with 20 bases sitting between them. The CDR3 is 17 residues long. The germline V gene has CDR1 SGHAT and CDR2 FQDESV (reference sequence). With respect to this clone: Antigen unknown.

The sequence derives from a man aged 18 to 29 in good health. Some clones in this sample may be carry-over from other donors' samples. The sample comprised naive CD8+ T cells from PBMCs. The rearrangement links TRBV11-1 to TRBJ2-5, with D maybe TRBD2 (5 bases). The CDR3 reads CASSLTSSAPLQETQYF. CDR3 nucleotide sequence: TGTGCCAGCAGCCTCACGAGTAGCGCCCCCCTCCAAGAGACCCAGTACTTC.